This T cell receptor (beta chain) derives from a study of cytomegalovirus exposure and HLA in healthy donors. Across the whole study: From HLA-typed donors, an early data release held approximately 85 million unique TCRs.

As for this clone: Its antigen is currently unknown.

The CDR3 contains 17 residues. J gave up 6 bases and V 3 bases, and 11 bases lay outside the gene matches. CDR1 SGHRS and CDR2 YFSETQ come from the germline V gene. Vbeta (60) and Jbeta (13) primers were used in the PCR. Clones were read by immunoSEQ multiplex PCR, and TCRdb kept only the in-frame ones, dropping some. The repertoire table contains 120,000 to 150,000 clones. Study-wide results and limits: The study listed about 150 cytomegalovirus-associated TCR beta chains.

The source material was PBMCs. The clonotype originates from a woman aged 45-60 years in good health and CMV-seronegative. V and J are TRBV5-1 and TRBJ2-1, with 11 bases matching TRBD2. CDR3 DNA: TGCGCCAGCAGCTCCCGCCCACTAGCGGGGGACCTCAATGAGCAGTTCTTC. Its protein product is CASSSRPLAGDLNEQFF. The full variable domain, rest sourced from reference TRBV5-1 and TRBJ2-1, is KAGVTQTPRYLIKTRGQQVTLSCSPISGHRSVSWYQQTPGQGLQFLFEYFSETQRNKGNFPGRFSGRQFSNSRSEMNVSTLELGDSALYLCASSSRPLAGDLNEQFFGPGTRLTVL.